Listed below are T cell receptor beta chains from one sample, sequenced in a study of blood T cell repertoires in COVID-19. The repertoire was sequenced with immunoSEQ multiplex PCR; TCRdb's copy has only in-frame clones and lacks some. The repertoire holds about 200,000 clones, with roughly nine tenths as singletons. Material for sequencing was peripheral blood. These receptors all stem from a middle-aged man with active or convalescent COVID-19. CDR3s include the opening cysteine and the closing phenylalanine or tryptophan. The D gene is left open where the match is weak. Expanded clones get a size class; other rows say once, few or many, or leave the size out.

len: 16
abundance: -
j_gene: TRBJ1-4
v_gene: TRBV28
d_gene: -
CDR3aa: CASSFLTDKAMGKLFF

len: 16
abundance: -
j_gene: TRBJ1-1
v_gene: TRBV12-5
d_gene: TRBD1
CDR3aa: CASGFSDRGPYTEAFF

len: 15
abundance: -
j_gene: TRBJ2-1
v_gene: TRBV7-3
d_gene: TRBD2
CDR3aa: CASSPSSGTYNEQFF

len: 13
abundance: -
j_gene: TRBJ2-7
v_gene: TRBV27
d_gene: -
CDR3aa: CASSYGQGYEQYF

len: 15
abundance: -
j_gene: TRBJ2-1
v_gene: TRBV9
d_gene: TRBD2
CDR3aa: CASSAAGGSYNEQFF

len: 16
abundance: -
j_gene: TRBJ2-3
v_gene: TRBV2
d_gene: TRBD1
CDR3aa: CASGWGIRQGADTQYF

len: 13
abundance: -
j_gene: TRBJ2-7
v_gene: TRBV3-1/TRBV3-2
d_gene: -
CDR3aa: CASSHIGAYEQYF

len: 18
abundance: few
j_gene: TRBJ2-1
v_gene: TRBV7-9
d_gene: TRBD2
CDR3aa: CASSPGTSGRGLNNEQFF

len: 14
abundance: -
j_gene: TRBJ1-2
v_gene: TRBV5-5
d_gene: TRBD1
CDR3aa: CASRLGQGRGGYTF

len: 15
abundance: once
j_gene: TRBJ2-7
v_gene: TRBV6-5
d_gene: -
CDR3aa: CASSYSGTGGSEQYF

len: 16
abundance: -
j_gene: TRBJ2-7
v_gene: TRBV5-5
d_gene: TRBD1
CDR3aa: CASSLLPGQGSHEQYF

len: 16
abundance: many
j_gene: TRBJ1-2
v_gene: TRBV28
d_gene: -
CDR3aa: CASSFGGTSGSSGYTF

len: 11
abundance: -
j_gene: TRBJ1-2
v_gene: TRBV21-1
d_gene: -
CDR3aa: CPLEGAGGYTF

len: 16
abundance: -
j_gene: TRBJ2-2
v_gene: TRBV6-5
d_gene: TRBD2
CDR3aa: CASSYTTSGRTGELFF

len: 16
abundance: -
j_gene: TRBJ2-3
v_gene: TRBV7-2
d_gene: TRBD2
CDR3aa: CASSLRLAALTDTQYF

len: 11
abundance: -
j_gene: TRBJ1-1
v_gene: TRBV10-2
d_gene: -
CDR3aa: CASSEKGGSFF

len: 14
abundance: -
j_gene: TRBJ2-2
v_gene: TRBV27
d_gene: -
CDR3aa: CASRRTENTGELFF

len: 12
abundance: -
j_gene: TRBJ2-7
v_gene: TRBV28
d_gene: -
CDR3aa: CASSTNRVLAFF

len: 13
abundance: -
j_gene: TRBJ1-5
v_gene: TRBV6-5
d_gene: -
CDR3aa: CASSYSRYQPQHF

len: 14
abundance: -
j_gene: TRBJ1-1
v_gene: TRBV10-1
d_gene: -
CDR3aa: CASSESFRDTEAFF

len: 16
abundance: -
j_gene: TRBJ2-1
v_gene: TRBV19
d_gene: -
CDR3aa: CASSTGRAGSYNEQFF

len: 17
abundance: -
j_gene: TRBJ2-1
v_gene: TRBV27
d_gene: TRBD2
CDR3aa: CASRPGQAGGRYNEQFF

len: 15
abundance: few
j_gene: TRBJ1-4
v_gene: TRBV30
d_gene: -
CDR3aa: CAWSLKGGLGEKLFF

len: 12
abundance: -
j_gene: TRBJ1-1
v_gene: TRBV6-2/TRBV6-3
d_gene: -
CDR3aa: CASSTGPAEAFF

len: 13
abundance: -
j_gene: TRBJ1-6
v_gene: TRBV27
d_gene: -
CDR3aa: CASSRQGTSPLHF

len: 16
abundance: -
j_gene: TRBJ2-7
v_gene: TRBV19
d_gene: TRBD2
CDR3aa: CASSMSLGGPLYEQYF

len: 14
abundance: -
j_gene: TRBJ1-1
v_gene: TRBV7-9
d_gene: -
CDR3aa: CASSLDGGGTEAFF

len: 17
abundance: -
j_gene: TRBJ2-1
v_gene: TRBV7-6
d_gene: TRBD2
CDR3aa: CASSLTPGLAGDNEQFF

len: 16
abundance: -
j_gene: TRBJ1-6
v_gene: TRBV15
d_gene: TRBD1
CDR3aa: CATSAGGSSYNSPLHF

len: 15
abundance: -
j_gene: TRBJ2-7
v_gene: TRBV7-8
d_gene: -
CDR3aa: CASSLVGTRAWEQYF

len: 15
abundance: -
j_gene: TRBJ1-6
v_gene: TRBV6-4
d_gene: -
CDR3aa: CASSEMVGLGSPLHF

len: 13
abundance: -
j_gene: TRBJ2-7
v_gene: TRBV28
d_gene: -
CDR3aa: CASSLRTVYEQYF

len: 16
abundance: -
j_gene: TRBJ2-2
v_gene: TRBV6-5
d_gene: TRBD1
CDR3aa: CASSYSDRVSAGELFF

len: 14
abundance: -
j_gene: TRBJ1-3
v_gene: TRBV29-1
d_gene: TRBD1
CDR3aa: CSVLIRDRGDTIYF

len: 14
abundance: -
j_gene: TRBJ2-1
v_gene: TRBV29-1
d_gene: TRBD2
CDR3aa: CSVDSGGASGEQFF

len: 15
abundance: -
j_gene: TRBJ1-1
v_gene: TRBV7-9
d_gene: TRBD1
CDR3aa: CASSVWTGGGTEAFF